A single T cell receptor (beta chain) is shown here with its context. The sample originates from a study of blood T cell repertoires in COVID-19. Study-wide context: Nucleic acid was either cDNA or gDNA, and it came from T cells, B-cell-depleted T cells, or PBMCs.

Germline V CDR1 and CDR2: LGHNA, YSLEER. The V and J ends lost 4 bases and 1 base respectively, with 13 bases between them. This CDR3 is built from 15 residues. Authors' methods: Amplification of reference gene primers provided the estimated nucleated cell counts. The method was immunoSEQ multiplex PCR; TCRdb's version includes in-frame clones alone and lacks a portion of them. D and trimming come from the DNA, and the V and J calls and clone size come from that table. The sample has about 160,000 clones, 85% seen once. The TCR comes from a human donor with acute or convalescent COVID-19. The donor label of this sample is uncertain. V usage is TRBV4-3 and J usage is TRBJ2-5; D may be TRBD1 (6 bases). Sequencing was done on a sample of peripheral blood. CDR3: CASSPTGQAQETQYF. DNA of the CDR3: TGCGCCAGCAGCCCCACAGGGCAGGCCCAAGAGACCCAGTACTTC.